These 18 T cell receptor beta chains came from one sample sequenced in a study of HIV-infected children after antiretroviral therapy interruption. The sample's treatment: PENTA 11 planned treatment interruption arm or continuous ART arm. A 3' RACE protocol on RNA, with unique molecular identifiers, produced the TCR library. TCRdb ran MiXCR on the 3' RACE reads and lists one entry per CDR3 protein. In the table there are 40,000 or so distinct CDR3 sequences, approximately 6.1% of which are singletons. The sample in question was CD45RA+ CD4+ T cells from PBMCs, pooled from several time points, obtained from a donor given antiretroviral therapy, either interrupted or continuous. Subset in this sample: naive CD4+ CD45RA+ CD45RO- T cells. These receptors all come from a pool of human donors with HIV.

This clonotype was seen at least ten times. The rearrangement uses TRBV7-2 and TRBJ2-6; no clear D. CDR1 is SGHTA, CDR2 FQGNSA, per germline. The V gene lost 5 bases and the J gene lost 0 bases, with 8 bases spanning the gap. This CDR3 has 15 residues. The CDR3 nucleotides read TGTGCCAGCAGCCCAGTTTACTCTGGGGCCAACGTCCTGACTTTC. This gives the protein CASSPVYSGANVLTF.

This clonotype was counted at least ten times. This chain's CDR3 is CASSFVASPEAFF. The CDR3 coding sequence is TGTGCCAGCAGTTTTGTTGCTTCCCCTGAAGCTTTCTTT. This chain connects TRBV28 to TRBJ1-1, with no clear D. The CDR3 loop spans 13 amino acids. Per germline, CDR1 MDHEN and CDR2 SYDVKM. Trimming removed 3 bases at V and 6 bases at J, with 11 bases between.

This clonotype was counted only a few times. The CDR3 region is CSVRLTSGSFEQFF. The DNA for the CDR3 is TGCAGCGTTCGCTTGACTAGCGGGAGTTTTGAGCAGTTCTTC. This chain uses TRBV29-1 with TRBJ2-1; the match to TRBD2 covers 12 bases. The J segment lost 9 bases and the V segment lost 5 bases, leaving 8 bases of the junction unmatched. Germline-derived CDR1 and CDR2 are SQVTM and ANQGSEA. The CDR3 covers 14 residues.

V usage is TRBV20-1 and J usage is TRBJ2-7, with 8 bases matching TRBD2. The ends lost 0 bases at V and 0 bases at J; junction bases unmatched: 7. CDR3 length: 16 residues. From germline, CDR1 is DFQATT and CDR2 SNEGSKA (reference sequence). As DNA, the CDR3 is TGCAGTGCTAGAGACCTCCAGCGGGAGTACTCCTACGAGCAGTACTTC. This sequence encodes CSARDLQREYSYEQYF.

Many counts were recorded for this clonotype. The chain's CDR3 is CASSYGSSYNSPLHF. The CDR3 region has the DNA TGTGCCAGCAGTTACGGCAGTTCCTATAATTCACCCCTCCACTTT. The chain recombines TRBV12-3 or TRBV12-4 with TRBJ1-6; D is undetermined. The V end was cut by 4 bases, the J end by 1 base, with 8 bases between. The CDR3 consists of 15 residues.

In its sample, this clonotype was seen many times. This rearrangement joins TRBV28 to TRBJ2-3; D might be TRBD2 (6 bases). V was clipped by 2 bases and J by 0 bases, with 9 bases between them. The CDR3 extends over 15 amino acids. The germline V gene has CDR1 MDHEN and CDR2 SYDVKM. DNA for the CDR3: TGTGCCAGCAGTTTAGCGGGACTCAGCACAGATACGCAGTATTTT. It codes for CASSLAGLSTDTQYF.

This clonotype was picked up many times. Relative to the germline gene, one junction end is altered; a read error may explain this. In DNA form, the CDR3 reads TGTGCCAGCAGTGAATATTCAGGACGGATTTTTTTC. It yields the protein CASSEYSGRIFF. This chain joins TRBV25-1 and TRBJ2-7; D gene uncertain. The CDR3 consists of 12 residues. Looked up from germline, CDR1 is MGHDK and CDR2 is SYGVNS.

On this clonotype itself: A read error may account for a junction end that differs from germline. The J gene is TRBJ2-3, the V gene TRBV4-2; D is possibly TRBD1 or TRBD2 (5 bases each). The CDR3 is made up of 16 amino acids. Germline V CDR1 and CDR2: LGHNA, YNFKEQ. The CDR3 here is CASSQENWGSAETLYF. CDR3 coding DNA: TGTGCCAGCAGCCAAGAGAACTGGGGGAGTGCAGAAACGCTGTATTTT.

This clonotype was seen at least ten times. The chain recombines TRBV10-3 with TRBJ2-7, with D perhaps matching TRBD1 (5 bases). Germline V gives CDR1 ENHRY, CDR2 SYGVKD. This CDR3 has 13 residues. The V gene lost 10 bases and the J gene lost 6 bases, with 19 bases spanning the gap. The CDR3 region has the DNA TGTGCCACCGCACGCCCAGGGCCGAGCGAGCAGTACTTC. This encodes CATARPGPSEQYF.

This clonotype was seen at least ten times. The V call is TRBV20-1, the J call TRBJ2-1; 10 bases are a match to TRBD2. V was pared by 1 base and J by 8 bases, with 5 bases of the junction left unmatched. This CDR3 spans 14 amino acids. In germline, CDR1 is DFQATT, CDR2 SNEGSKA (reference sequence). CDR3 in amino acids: CSARGSSGGYEQFF. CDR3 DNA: TGCAGTGCTAGAGGATCTAGCGGGGGCTATGAGCAGTTCTTC.

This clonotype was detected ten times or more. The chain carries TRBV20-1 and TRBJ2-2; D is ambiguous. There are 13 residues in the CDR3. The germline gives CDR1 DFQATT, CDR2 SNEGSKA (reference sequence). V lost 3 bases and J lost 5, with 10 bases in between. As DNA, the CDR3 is TGCAGTGCTAGCTCGGCTGCAACCGGGGAGCTGTTTTTT. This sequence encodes CSASSAATGELFF.

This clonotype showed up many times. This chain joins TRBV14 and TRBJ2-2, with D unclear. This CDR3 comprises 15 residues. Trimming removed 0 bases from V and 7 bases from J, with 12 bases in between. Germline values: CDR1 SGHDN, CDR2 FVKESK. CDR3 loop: CASSQEAPRVGELFF. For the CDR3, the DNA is TGTGCCAGCAGCCAAGAGGCACCCCGGGTCGGGGAGCTGTTTTTT. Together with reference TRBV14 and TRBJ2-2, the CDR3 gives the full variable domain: EAGVTQFPSHSVIEKGQTVTLRCDPISGHDNLYWYRRVMGKEIKFLLHFVKESKQDESGMPNNRFLAERTGGTYSTLKVQPAELEDSGVYFCASSQEAPRVGELFFGEGSRLTVL.

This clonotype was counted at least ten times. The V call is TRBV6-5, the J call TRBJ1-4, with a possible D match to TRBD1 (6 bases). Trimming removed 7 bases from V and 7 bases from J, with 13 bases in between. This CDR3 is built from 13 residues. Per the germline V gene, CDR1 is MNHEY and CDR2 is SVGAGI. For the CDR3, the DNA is TGTGCCAGCAAAGACAGGAACGGTGAAAAACTGTTTTTT. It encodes CASKDRNGEKLFF.

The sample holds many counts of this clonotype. In nucleotides, the CDR3 is TGTGCCAGCACCGAGGATCCTGAAGCTTTCTTT. Residues: CASTEDPEAFF. The rearrangement uses TRBV27 and TRBJ1-1; D ambiguous. Germline loops: CDR1 MNHEY, CDR2 SMNVEV (reference sequence). The ends were cut back, 7 bases at V and 6 bases at J, with 9 bases in the middle. The CDR3 is 11 amino acids.

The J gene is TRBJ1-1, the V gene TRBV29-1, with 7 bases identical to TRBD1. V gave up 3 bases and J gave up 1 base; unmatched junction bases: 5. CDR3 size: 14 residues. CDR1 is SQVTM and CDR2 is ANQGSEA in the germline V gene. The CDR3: CSVERRQGNTEAFF. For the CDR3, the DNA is TGCAGCGTTGAGCGCAGACAGGGGAACACTGAAGCTTTCTTT.

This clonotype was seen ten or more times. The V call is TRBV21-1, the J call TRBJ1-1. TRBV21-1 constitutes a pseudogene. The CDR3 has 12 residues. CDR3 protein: CASDTVNTEAFF. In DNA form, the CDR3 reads TGTGCCAGCGACACGGTGAACACTGAAGCTTTCTTT.

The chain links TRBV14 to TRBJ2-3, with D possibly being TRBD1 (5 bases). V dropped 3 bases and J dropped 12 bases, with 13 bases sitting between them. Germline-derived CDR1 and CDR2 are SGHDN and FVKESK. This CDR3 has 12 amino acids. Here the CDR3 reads CASSHQGYSQYF. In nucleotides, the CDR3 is TGTGCCAGCAGCCATCAGGGTTACTCCCAGTATTTT.

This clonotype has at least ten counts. The DNA of the CDR3 is TGTGCCAGCAGCAATAAAATTGGGGTCCACGAGCAGTACTTC. Translating it yields CASSNKIGVHEQYF. The chain employs TRBV7-9 and TRBJ2-7; D remains unclear. Trimming left V 5 bases short and J 5 bases short, with 16 bases between. Looked up from germline, CDR1 is SEHNR and CDR2 is FQNEAQ (reference sequence). The CDR3 length is 14 residues.